These 14 T cell receptor beta chains were sequenced from one sample in a study of spatial heterogeneity in lung cancer. The antigens for these receptors are not known. The study's findings and limits: Expanded intratumoral alpha and beta TCR counts tracked tumor mutation counts.

Time point meaning: sample taken at primary tumor resection. TCRdb passed the 5' RACE reads through MiXCR, listing each CDR3 protein once. The table shows several thousand distinct CDR3 sequences, with roughly 3.5% occurring only once. The starting material was lung tumor tissue, obtained at surgery. These receptors all come from a male donor with early-stage non-small cell lung cancer.

This clonotype showed up many times. CDR3 sequence: CASSFGTGEAFF. The CDR3 DNA is TGTGCCAGCAGCTTTGGAACAGGGGAAGCTTTCTTT. The chain links TRBV11-2 to TRBJ1-1, with D possibly matching TRBD1 (6 bases). V shed 3 bases and J shed 8 bases, with 10 bases lying between them. Germline V lookup: CDR1 SGHAT, CDR2 FQNNGV. The CDR3 has 12 amino acids.

This clonotype was seen repeatedly, ten times or more. The rearrangement uses TRBV20-1 and TRBJ1-1, with TRBD1 matching over 8 bases. The CDR3 length is 14 residues. Germline assignment: CDR1 DFQATT and CDR2 SNEGSKA (reference sequence). The trim removed 3 bases at V and 4 bases at J, leaving 7 bases unmatched. The CDR3 DNA sequence: TGCAGTGCTAGTCGGACAGGGATGGGCACTGAAGCTTTCTTT. Its protein product is CSASRTGMGTEAFF.

A note on this clonotype: Possible read error: a much larger clone is one base away. For the CDR3, the DNA is TGTGCCAGCAGTTATTCCATACGGGACCTTGTAGATCAGCCCCATCATTTT. Its translation: CASSYSIRDLVDQPHHF. This chain links TRBV6-2 or TRBV6-3 with TRBJ1-5; tentatively, D is TRBD1 (5 bases). The CDR3 runs to 17 residues. Germline-derived CDR1 and CDR2 are MNHEY and SVGEGT.

By proportion, this clonotype is medium-sized. J is TRBJ1-1 and V is TRBV20-1; weak D call: TRBD1 (5 bases). The CDR3 covers 14 residues. Germline loops: CDR1 DFQATT, CDR2 SNEGSKA (reference sequence). The V and J ends lost 3 bases and 3 bases respectively, with 14 bases between them. This CDR3 reads CSARDPGGHTEAFF. Written as DNA, the CDR3 is TGCAGTGCTAGGGATCCGGGGGGACACACTGAAGCTTTCTTT.

The sample holds many counts of this clonotype. The chain combines TRBV7-8 with TRBJ2-7; D is perhaps TRBD1 or TRBD2 (6 bases each). Germline CDR1 and CDR2: SGHVS and FQNEAQ. This CDR3 comprises 15 residues. The V and J ends lost 5 bases and 5 bases respectively, with 19 bases between them. CDR3 sequence: CASSPVRVGGDEQYF. The CDR3, as DNA: TGTGCCAGCAGCCCCGTTAGGGTGGGGGGCGACGAGCAGTACTTC.

This clonotype was seen a few times. This rearrangement joins TRBV30 to TRBJ1-2, with D hard to call. CDR1 is GTSNPN, CDR2 SVGIG, per germline (reference sequence). V lost 0 bases and J 4 bases, leaving 6 bases between the germline ends. This CDR3 comprises 12 residues. CDR3: CAWSVSGYGYTF. CDR3 coding DNA: TGTGCCTGGAGTGTCAGCGGCTATGGCTACACCTTC.

This clonotype rates as medium-sized. The J gene is TRBJ2-5, the V gene TRBV7-8, with D unclear. In germline, CDR1 is SGHVS, CDR2 FQNEAQ. The ends were cut back, 5 bases at V and 5 bases at J, with 6 bases in the middle. The CDR3 runs to 11 residues. In nucleotides, the CDR3 is TGTGCCAGCAGCGTAATTGAGACCCAGTACTTC. Encoded protein: CASSVIETQYF.

This clonotype is labeled as medium-sized. V and J are TRBV7-8 and TRBJ2-5; 8 bases match TRBD2. The J segment lost 1 base and the V segment lost 1 base, leaving 5 bases of the junction unmatched. The CDR3 length is 16 residues. Germline CDR1 and CDR2: SGHVS and FQNEAQ. This CDR3 is CASSLGTSPTQETQYF. In DNA form, the CDR3 reads TGTGCCAGCAGCTTAGGGACTAGCCCTACCCAAGAGACCCAGTACTTC.

This clonotype qualifies as medium-sized. The chain couples TRBV7-9 to TRBJ1-4, with no clear D. With 5 bases removed from V and 1 base from J, the gap between germline ends came to 8 bases. Germline V gene data show CDR1 as SEHNR and CDR2 as FQNEAQ (reference sequence). This CDR3 is 14 amino acids long. The CDR3 loop is CASSPSLTNEKLFF. CDR3 DNA sequence: TGTGCCAGCAGCCCATCACTAACTAATGAAAAACTGTTTTTT.

Relative to its sample, this clonotype is medium-sized. The V and J genes are TRBV6-1 and TRBJ2-7; the D gene is possibly TRBD1 (5 bases). The CDR3 loop spans 13 amino acids. Trimming left V 6 bases short and J 2 bases short, with 11 bases between. CDR1 and CDR2 (germline): MNHNS, SASEGT. CDR3 coding DNA: TGTGCCAGCAGAAGGACGGACACCTACGAGCAGTACGTC. Protein product: CASRRTDTYEQYV.

In this sample, this clonotype is medium-sized (0.01 to 0.1%). The rearrangement uses TRBV28 and TRBJ1-1, with D tentatively TRBD1 (6 bases). Trimming cost V 5 bases and J 1 base, with 11 bases left between them. The CDR3 has 14 amino acids. Germline CDR1 reads MDHEN; CDR2 reads SYDVKM. This CDR3 is CASSPQTGNTEAFF. As DNA, the CDR3 is TGTGCCAGCAGTCCTCAGACAGGGAACACTGAAGCTTTCTTT.

The CDR3 sequence: CASSPRTGGNTEAFF. CDR3 in DNA: TGTGCCAGCAGCCCTCGGACAGGGGGCAACACTGAAGCTTTCTTT. This sequence joins TRBV7-2 and TRBJ1-1; 11 bases line up with TRBD1. CDR3 length equals 15 residues. J gave up 2 bases and V 5 bases, and 4 bases lay outside the gene matches. Germline V gives CDR1 SGHTA, CDR2 FQGNSA.

The J gene is TRBJ2-3, the V gene TRBV28; D may be TRBD1 or TRBD2 (6 bases each). Looked up from germline, CDR1 is MDHEN and CDR2 is SYDVKM. This CDR3 region has 17 residues. Trimming cost V 6 bases and J 1 base, with 20 bases left between them. The CDR3 DNA reads TGTGCCAGCAGGCTGGGGGGCATCATGCTCGGCACAGATACGCAGTATTTT. This translates into CASRLGGIMLGTDTQYF.

V and J are TRBV6-1 and TRBJ1-4; TRBD1 matches at 9 bases. The germline gives CDR1 MNHNS, CDR2 SASEGT. V lost 4 bases and J lost 8; bases outside the gene matches: 8. The CDR3 loop spans 15 amino acids. CDR3 sequence (DNA): TGTGCCAGCAGTGCGGCGGACAGGGGAGGGGAAAAACTGTTTTTT. Translated: CASSAADRGGEKLFF.